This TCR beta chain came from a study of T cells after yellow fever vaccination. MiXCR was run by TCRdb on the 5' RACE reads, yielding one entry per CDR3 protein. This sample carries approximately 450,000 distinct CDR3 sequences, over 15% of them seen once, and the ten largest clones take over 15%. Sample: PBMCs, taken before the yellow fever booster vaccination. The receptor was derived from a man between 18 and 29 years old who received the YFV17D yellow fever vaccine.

CDR3 in DNA: TGTGCCAGCAGCCAGGGTCCGGGGCGAGGTAAACTGTTTTTT. Translation gives CASSQGPGRGKLFF. The rearrangement links TRBV3-1 to TRBJ1-4; D perhaps matches TRBD1 (5 bases). Trimming removed 3 bases at V and 11 bases at J, with 16 bases between. CDR3 length: 14 amino acids. CDR1 is LGHDT and CDR2 is YNNKEL in the germline V gene (reference sequence).